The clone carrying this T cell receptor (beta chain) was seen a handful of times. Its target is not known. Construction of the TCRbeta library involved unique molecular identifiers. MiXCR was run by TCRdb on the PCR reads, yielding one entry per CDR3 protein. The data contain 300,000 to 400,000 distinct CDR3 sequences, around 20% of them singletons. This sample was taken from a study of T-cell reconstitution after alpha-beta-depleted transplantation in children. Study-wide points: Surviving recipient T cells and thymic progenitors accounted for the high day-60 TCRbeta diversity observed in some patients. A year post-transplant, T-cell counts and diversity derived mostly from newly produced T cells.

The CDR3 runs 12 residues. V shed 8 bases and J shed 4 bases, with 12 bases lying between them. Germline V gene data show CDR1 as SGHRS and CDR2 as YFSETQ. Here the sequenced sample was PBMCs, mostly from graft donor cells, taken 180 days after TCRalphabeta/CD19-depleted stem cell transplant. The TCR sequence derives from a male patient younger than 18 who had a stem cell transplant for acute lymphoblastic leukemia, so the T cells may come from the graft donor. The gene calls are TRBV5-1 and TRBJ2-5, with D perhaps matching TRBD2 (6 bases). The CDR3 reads CASGGSGETQYF. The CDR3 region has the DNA TGCGCCAGTGGGGGGAGTGGAGAGACCCAGTACTTC. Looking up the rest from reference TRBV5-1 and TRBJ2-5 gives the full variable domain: KAGVTQTPRYLIKTRGQQVTLSCSPISGHRSVSWYQQTPGQGLQFLFEYFSETQRNKGNFPGRFSGRQFSNSRSEMNVSTLELGDSALYLCASGGSGETQYFGPGTRLLVL.